Listed here is a single TCR beta chain. TCRdb reprocessed the 5' RACE reads and keeps a single row for each CDR3 protein, giving no DNA. The repertoire shows 550,000 or so distinct CDR3 sequences; the top ten hold approximately 3.6%. From germline, CDR1 is SGHVS and CDR2 FNYEAQ. This CDR3 comprises 17 residues. These data come from a study of T cells expressing NK-cell markers. This clonotype was obtained from a man between 18 and 29 years old in good health. This chain uses TRBV7-6 with TRBJ1-1; lacking DNA, the TRBD1 call made by TCRdb goes unchecked. The sequenced material came from blood T cells: a sorted CD56 or NKG2C T cell subset, CD4+ or CD8+ T cells, or bulk PBMC T cells (not recorded which). CDR3 loop: CASSLAWEGAPNTEAFF. Variable domain in full (rest from reference TRBV7-6 and TRBJ1-1): GAGVSQSPRYKVTKRGQDVALRCDPISGHVSLYWYRQALGQGPEFLTYFNYEAQQDKSGLPNDRFSAERPEGSISTLTIQRTEQRDSAMYRCASSLAWEGAPNTEAFFGQGTRLTVV.